There are many counts of the clone carrying this T cell receptor beta chain. Its target is not known. This specimen comes from a study of CD8+CD57+ T cells in acquired aplastic anemia. Study overall: Each DNA sample taken from sorted CD4+ and CD8+ cells came to approximately 3.2 ug on average.

Study-level findings and limits: Significance was not reached for CD8+ Simpson's diversity between patients and controls.

The CDR3 is 12 amino acids. Germline CDR1 and CDR2: DFQATT and SNEGSKA (reference sequence). V shed 5 bases, J shed 3 bases, and the junction held 1 base outside the gene matches. The template for TCR beta VDJ and CDR3 sequence profiling was genomic DNA. TCRdb reanalysed the reads using MiXCR and keeps one entry per CDR3 protein. The sample records around 430,000 distinct CDR3 sequences, approximately 32% being singletons. CD8+CD57+ cell expansion, shown by flow cytometry, had occurred in the patients selected for sequencing. The receptor was derived from a human donor with aplastic anemia. The chain joins TRBV20-1 to TRBJ2-5; 9 positions agree with TRBD2. The sample taken for sequencing was sorted CD4+, CD8+, or CD8+CD57+ T cells (not recorded which) from PBMCs. The CDR3 DNA sequence: TGCAGTGCTGGCGGGGGGGAAGAGACCCAGTACTTC. It is translated as CSAGGGEETQYF.